Listed here are 20 T cell receptor beta chains from one sample, sequenced in a study of blood T cell repertoires in COVID-19. Some clones are missing from TCRdb's copy, which holds only in-frame ones; the method was immunoSEQ multiplex PCR. The sample has fewer than 15,000 clones; 70% to 90% are singletons. The sequenced sample was peripheral blood. The receptors derive from a human donor in a cohort sampled during active COVID-19.

This clone was recorded only once. The chain combines TRBV10-2 with TRBJ2-1; 8 bases agree with TRBD2. The J segment lost 1 base and the V segment lost 6 bases, leaving 2 bases of the junction unmatched. Germline V CDR1 and CDR2: WSHSY, SAAADI. The CDR3 covers 14 residues. CDR3 DNA: TGCGCCAGCAGGGCTAGCGGGTCCTACAATGAGCAGTTCTTC. It codes for CASRASGSYNEQFF.

CDR3 protein: CASSGWDRGTQYF. CDR3 DNA sequence: TGTGCCAGCAGTGGATGGGACAGAGGGACCCAGTACTTC. The chain joins TRBV6-2 or TRBV6-3 to TRBJ2-5; 7 nucleotides line up with TRBD1. The ends lost 5 bases at V and 7 bases at J; junction bases unmatched: 7. There are 13 residues in the CDR3. The germline V gene encodes CDR1 MNHEY and CDR2 SVGEGT.

CDR3 DNA sequence: TGTGCCAGCAGTCAACCGACAGGGTTAGGAAAGACCCAGTACTTC. Protein: CASSQPTGLGKTQYF. This sequence joins TRBV6-5 and TRBJ2-5; TRBD1 matches at 7 bases. The J segment lost 6 bases and the V segment lost 5 bases, leaving 12 bases of the junction unmatched. This CDR3 is 15 amino acids long. CDR1 is MNHEY, CDR2 SVGAGI, per germline.

This chain connects TRBV4-1 to TRBJ2-5; TRBD2 agrees at 8 bases. The CDR3 totals 15 residues. Germline assignment: CDR1 MGHRA and CDR2 YSYEKL. Losses at the gene ends were 1 base for V and 4 bases for J; bases not matched to a gene: 5. This CDR3 reads CASSQGIAGLETQYF. CDR3 DNA sequence: TGCGCCAGCAGCCAAGGGATAGCGGGGTTAGAGACCCAGTACTTC.

The CDR3 bases are TGTGCCAGCAGCCCTTTGACAGGGGTTCACTATGGCTACACCTTC. It is translated as CASSPLTGVHYGYTF. This chain links TRBV3-1 (or the pseudogene TRBV3-2) with TRBJ1-2; 8 positions match TRBD1. The CDR3 is 15 amino acids. CDR1 is LGHDT and CDR2 is YNNKEL in the germline V gene (reference sequence). The trim removed 4 bases at V and 3 bases at J, leaving 7 bases unmatched.

This clone was seen a few times. This rearrangement joins TRBV7-9 to TRBJ1-5, with D uncertain. Germline V lookup: CDR1 SEHNR, CDR2 FQNEAQ (reference sequence). The CDR3 is 13 amino acids. V was pared by 5 bases and J by 8 bases, with 13 bases between. CDR3 sequence reads: CASSPLPQEPQHF. The DNA for the CDR3 is TGTGCCAGCAGCCCGCTCCCTCAGGAGCCCCAGCATTTT. Based on the CDR3 plus reference TRBV7-9 and TRBJ1-5, the full variable domain is DTGVSQNPRHKITKRGQNVTFRCDPISEHNRLYWYRQTLGQGPEFLTYFQNEAQLEKSRLLSDRFSAERPKGSFSTLEIQRTEQGDSAMYLCASSPLPQEPQHFGDGTRLSIL.

The rearrangement links TRBV11-3 to TRBJ1-1; 9 bases fit TRBD1. V lost 4 bases and J lost 5; bases outside the gene matches: 5. The CDR3 is 14 residues long. The germline V gene has CDR1 SGHNT and CDR2 YENEEA. The CDR3 DNA reads TGTGCCAGCAGCTATGGACAGGGGACGACTGAAGCTTTCTTT. Amino acids: CASSYGQGTTEAFF.

This chain uses TRBV2 with TRBJ2-3; 9 bases are shared with TRBD2. Germline CDR1 is SNHLY and CDR2 is FYNNEI. CDR3 length: 16 residues. J lost 4 bases, V lost 2 bases, and 7 bases had no gene match. CDR3 residues: CASSENRLAGSDTQYF. CDR3 in DNA: TGTGCCAGCAGTGAAAACCGGCTAGCGGGGTCAGATACGCAGTATTTT. The full variable domain, in which reference TRBV2 and TRBJ2-3 provide the parts outside the CDR3, is EPEVTQTPSHQVTQMGQEVILRCVPISNHLYFYWYRQILGQKVEFLVSFYNNEISEKSEIFDDQFSVERPDGSNFTLKIRSTKLEDSAMYFCASSENRLAGSDTQYFGPGTRLTVL.

In the case of this clone: Because the CDR3 is missing its conserved closing phenylalanine or tryptophan, this is likely a read error. The DNA is left out, because the CDR3 cannot be placed on it with certainty; the CDR3 is given as TCRdb lists it. V is TRBV21-1 and J is TRBJ2-7; the listed D gene, TRBD1, was not tested against the DNA. TRBV21-1 is reported as a pseudogene. The CDR3 is 9 amino acids long, termini counted. The CDR3 here is CASSKCLAG.

V gene TRBV6-4 combines with J gene TRBJ2-1, with TRBD2 matching 8 bases. Trimming removed 0 bases from V and 4 bases from J; junction bases left unmatched: 2. Germline-derived CDR1 and CDR2 are MRHNA and SNTAGT. This CDR3 has 15 residues. The CDR3 DNA is TGTGCCAGCAGTGACTCGAGCGGGAGTTACAATGAGCAGTTCTTC. It yields the protein CASSDSSGSYNEQFF.

The CDR3 reads CSASRYSRDSLQETQYF. CDR3 nucleotides: TGCAGTGCGAGTCGGTACTCCCGGGACTCTCTTCAAGAGACCCAGTACTTC. The chain is built from TRBV20-1 and TRBJ2-5, with D tentatively TRBD2 (6 bases). This CDR3 is 17 amino acids long. Trimming took 6 bases from V and 2 from J, leaving 25 bases between them. Germline assignment: CDR1 DFQATT and CDR2 SNEGSKA (reference sequence).

This clone appeared once. The CDR3 DNA reads as TGTGCCAGTAGTATGTACAGCTCCTACGAGCAGTACTTC. Translation: CASSMYSSYEQYF. The rearrangement joins TRBV19 to TRBJ2-7; D is ambiguous. Germline values: CDR1 LNHDA, CDR2 SQIVND (reference sequence). The CDR3 is 13 amino acids. V was cut by 3 bases and J by 0 bases, with 6 bases left in between.

This sequence joins TRBV2 and TRBJ1-6; D possibly corresponds to TRBD1 (6 bases). This CDR3 contains 12 residues. The germline V gene encodes CDR1 SNHLY and CDR2 FYNNEI. The V end was cut by 6 bases, the J end by 13 bases, with 13 bases between. The CDR3 nucleotides are TGTGCCAGCAGGGTACAGGGATTCCCCCTCCACTTT. Translation gives CASRVQGFPLHF.

The chain carries TRBV28 and TRBJ2-3; 10 nucleotides align to TRBD2. Unmatched junction bases numbered 6, after V lost 7 bases and J lost 5 bases. This CDR3 region has 14 residues. Germline V gene sequence: CDR1 MDHEN, CDR2 SYDVKM. Here the CDR3 DNA reads TGTGCCAGCATAGCTAGCGGGAGATTAGATACGCAGTATTTT. It is translated as CASIASGRLDTQYF.

This clone appeared once. The V and J genes are TRBV25-1 and TRBJ2-5; unclear D gene. Germline V gene data show CDR1 as MGHDK and CDR2 as SYGVNS. The CDR3 runs 15 residues. Trimming stripped 4 bases from V and 5 bases from J, with 17 bases between. CDR3 nucleotides: TGTGCCAGCAGTGGGATATTTCGGGTGCTTGAGACCCAGTACTTC. Translation: CASSGIFRVLETQYF. Supplemented by reference TRBV25-1 and TRBJ2-5, the full variable domain reads EADIYQTPRYLVIGTGKKITLECSQTMGHDKMYWYQQDPGMELHLIHYSYGVNSTEKGDLSSESTVSRIRTEHFPLTLESARPSHTSQYLCASSGIFRVLETQYFGPGTRLLVL.

The chain links TRBV9 to TRBJ2-1; 8 bases are shared with TRBD1. Germline V gene lookup returns CDR1 SGDLS and CDR2 YYNGEE. The ends lost 0 bases at V and 3 bases at J; junction bases unmatched: 8. The CDR3 is made up of 17 amino acids. CDR3 DNA sequence: TGTGCCAGCAGCGTAGGCGTTTTTGGGACAGGCTACAATGAGCAGTTCTTC. It encodes CASSVGVFGTGYNEQFF.

This clone came up once. This sequence joins TRBV11-2 and TRBJ2-7; a weak D match, TRBD2 (6 bases). Trimming removed 4 bases from V and 2 bases from J, with 12 bases in between. This CDR3 is 14 amino acids long. Germline loops: CDR1 SGHAT, CDR2 FQNNGV. CDR3 sequence: CASSWAGTPYEQYF. CDR3 nucleotides: TGTGCCAGCAGCTGGGCGGGAACTCCCTACGAGCAGTACTTC.

The genes are TRBV6-2 or TRBV6-3 and TRBJ2-4; 9 bases align to TRBD1. Germline CDR1 is MNHEY and CDR2 is SVGEGT. CDR3 length equals 17 residues. Losses at the gene ends were 0 bases for V and 0 bases for J; bases not matched to a gene: 3. This CDR3 reads CASSYSTGGLAKNIQYF. The CDR3 DNA reads as TGTGCCAGCAGTTACTCGACAGGGGGACTAGCCAAAAACATTCAGTACTTC.

J is TRBJ2-3 and V is TRBV7-3, with TRBD2 matching 11 bases. The germline V gene encodes CDR1 SGHTA and CDR2 FQGTGA. The J segment lost 6 bases and the V segment lost 5 bases, leaving 7 bases of the junction unmatched. CDR3 length equals 15 residues. CDR3 sequence reads: CASSALAGGWDTQYF. The CDR3 region has the DNA TGTGCCAGCAGCGCCCTAGCGGGGGGATGGGATACGCAGTATTTT.

The CDR3 reads CASSLAGGELFF. The CDR3 region has the DNA TGCGCCAGCAGCTTGGCCGGCGGGGAGCTGTTTTTT. The chain joins TRBV5-1 to TRBJ2-2; D gene unclear. The CDR3 contains 12 residues. Trimming removed 0 bases at V and 7 bases at J, with 4 bases between. In germline, CDR1 is SGHRS, CDR2 YFSETQ.